This record looks at one TCR beta chain sequence and its context. Clones were read by immunoSEQ multiplex PCR, and TCRdb kept only the in-frame ones, dropping some. The table has around 300,000 clones, more than 75% seen once. Germline CDR1 reads LNHDA; CDR2 reads SQIVND (reference sequence). V dropped 3 bases and J dropped 8 bases, with 13 bases sitting between them. CDR3 size: 14 residues. The sample comes from a study of blood T cell repertoires in COVID-19. The sequencing input was PBMCs or T cells enriched from blood (not recorded which). V and J are TRBV19 and TRBJ1-4; tentative D call: TRBD1 (6 bases). The receptor's source is an older woman in a cohort exposed to, infected with or recovered from COVID-19 (not recorded which). DNA of the CDR3: TGTGCCAGTAGTATTGGACAGCGCGGGGAAAAACTGTTTTTT. Amino acids: CASSIGQRGEKLFF.